One T cell receptor beta chain is described in this entry. Participants reported their clinical history, and cohort assignment relied on those reports. This sample is drawn from a study of blood T cell repertoires in COVID-19. About the study: PBMCs, B-cell-depleted T cells, or T cells provided the cDNA or gDNA that made up the material.

Generated by immunoSEQ multiplex PCR, the TCRdb table keeps only in-frame clones and is missing some. The repertoire holds about 170,000 clones, about 88% seen once, with roughly 1.2% in the top ten. This TCR derives from a human donor with acute COVID-19. The donor label of this sample is uncertain. Sequenced material: PBMCs or T cells enriched from blood (not recorded which).

CDR3 bases: TGTGCCTGGAGGACAGGGAATGGGTTACTGGATCAGCCCCAGCATTTT. It encodes CAWRTGNGLLDQPQHF. The chain combines TRBV30 with TRBJ1-5; 7 bases are a match to TRBD1. V lost 3 bases and J lost 5; bases outside the gene matches: 13. Looked up from germline, CDR1 is GTSNPN and CDR2 is SVGIG (reference sequence). The CDR3 extends over 16 amino acids.